This record looks at one TCR beta chain sequence and its context. CDR1 and CDR2 from the germline V gene are LNHDA and SQIVND (reference sequence). The CDR3 is 13 residues long. Trimming removed 8 bases at V and 3 bases at J, with 11 bases between. The sample comes from a study of blood T cell repertoires in COVID-19. Looking at the study overall: COVID-19 samples collected from the United States, Italy and Spain covered acute and convalescent phases. Nucleic acid was either cDNA or gDNA, and it came from T cells, B-cell-depleted T cells, or PBMCs.

Seattle's cohort entered during active infection and was followed longitudinally. Authors' processing steps: Estimation of nucleated cell counts was performed using reference gene primer amplification. Clones were read by immunoSEQ multiplex PCR, and TCRdb kept only the in-frame ones, dropping some. Clonal size and the V and J genes are those of that table, whereas D and trimming came from the DNA. The repertoire holds 210,000 or so clones, with approximately 90% as singletons. The specimen was peripheral blood. V usage is TRBV19 and J usage is TRBJ1-5; tentative D call: TRBD1 (6 bases). The clonotype was recovered from a man aged 25-40 years with COVID-19, enrolled during active disease. CDR3 loop: CASGRGTNQPQHF. The CDR3 bases are TGTGCCAGTGGCAGGGGCACCAATCAGCCCCAGCATTTT.